A single sample gave rise to the 10 T cell receptor beta chains below, sequenced in a study of T cell responses to AZD1222 COVID-19 vaccine. Clones were sequenced by immunoSEQ multiplex PCR, and TCRdb holds only the in-frame ones, with some missing. The sample has more than 80,000 clones, approximately 90% seen once. The sequenced sample was peripheral blood, obtained 28 days after the second AZD1222 dose. These receptors all come from an adult who received the AZD1222 COVID-19 vaccine.

This rearrangement joins TRBV21-1 to TRBJ1-1; whether TRBD1, the table's D call, matches the DNA was not checked. TRBV21-1 is classified as a pseudogene. The CDR3 totals 17 residues. The CDR3 DNA follows: TGTGCCAGCAGCAAAGCTCGGCAGGGCCGATTGAACACTGAAGCTTTCTTT. Its protein product is CASSKARQGRLNTEAFF.

This clone was counted once. The V call is TRBV27, the J call TRBJ2-7, with TRBD1 matching over 7 bases. J lost 5 bases, V lost 2 bases, and 3 bases had no gene match. CDR1 is MNHEY, CDR2 SMNVEV, per germline (reference sequence). The CDR3 spans 13 residues. CDR3: CASSLRQGHEQYF. CDR3 DNA sequence: TGTGCCAGCAGTTTACGACAGGGACACGAGCAGTACTTC.

This chain uses TRBV27 with TRBJ1-6; no definite D call. This CDR3 comprises 13 residues. V lost 3 bases, J lost 7 bases, and 7 bases lay in between. Germline values: CDR1 MNHEY, CDR2 SMNVEV (reference sequence). The CDR3 nucleotides are TGTGCCAGCAGTTTCGGCGGGAATTCACCCCTCCACTTT. Amino acid sequence: CASSFGGNSPLHF.

This clone was picked up a small number of times. The rearrangement joins TRBV11-2 to TRBJ1-6, with a weak D call TRBD1 (5 bases). The CDR3 sequence is 15 residues long. Trimming took off 4 bases at V and 3 bases at J, with 10 bases between the two ends. Germline V CDR1 and CDR2: SGHAT, FQNNGV. The CDR3: CASSSGHSYNSPLHF. In nucleotides, the CDR3 is TGTGCCAGCAGCTCCGGACACAGCTATAATTCACCCCTCCACTTT.

V usage is TRBV30 and J usage is TRBJ2-1; 10 bases agree with TRBD2. CDR1 is GTSNPN, CDR2 SVGIG, per germline (reference sequence). The CDR3 is 15 amino acids. V trimming: 0 bases; J trimming: 6 bases; junction bases outside the gene matches: 5. The CDR3 region is CAWSVGSGRANEQFF. In nucleotides, the CDR3 is TGTGCCTGGAGTGTGGGGAGCGGGAGGGCCAATGAGCAGTTCTTC.

The chain uses TRBV27 and TRBJ2-1; 7 positions match TRBD1. The germline gives CDR1 MNHEY, CDR2 SMNVEV (reference sequence). Germline trimming cut 3 bases from V and 2 bases from J; bases unmatched to any gene: 4. This CDR3 comprises 15 residues. Here the CDR3 DNA reads TGTGCCAGCAGTTTTAAGGGACAGACCTACAATGAGCAGTTCTTC. This sequence encodes CASSFKGQTYNEQFF.

The chain uses TRBV19 and TRBJ2-1; 9 bases fit TRBD1. The CDR3 is 13 residues long. The junction had 8 bases not matched to a gene; V was cut back by 9 bases and J by 8 bases. In germline, CDR1 is LNHDA, CDR2 SQIVND (reference sequence). The CDR3 protein is CASDRGVGYEQFF. DNA for the CDR3: TGTGCCAGCGACAGGGGGGTAGGATATGAGCAGTTCTTC.

This chain connects TRBV28 to TRBJ1-2, with TRBD1 matching 10 bases. The V gene end was trimmed by 2 bases and the J gene end by 8 bases; junction bases not matched to a gene: 5. The CDR3 extends over 14 amino acids. CDR1 is MDHEN and CDR2 is SYDVKM in the germline V gene. CDR3 nucleotide sequence: TGTGCCAGCAGTTTAGTAGGACAGGGGGGCGGCTACACCTTC. Amino acids: CASSLVGQGGGYTF.

This chain uses TRBV7-3 with TRBJ2-3; 9 bases line up with TRBD2. The V segment lost 5 bases and the J segment 3 bases; nucleotides outside the gene matches: 3. Germline V gene data show CDR1 as SGHTA and CDR2 as FQGTGA. The CDR3 spans 14 residues. The chain's CDR3 is CASSNSGSTDTQYF. As DNA, the CDR3 is TGTGCCAGCAGCAATAGCGGGAGTACAGATACGCAGTATTTT.

This clone turned up a few times. The J gene is TRBJ2-7, the V gene TRBV10-1, with unresolved D. CDR3 length: 13 amino acids. Trimming pared 2 bases from V and 1 base from J, leaving 6 bases between. The germline CDR1 and CDR2 sequences are WNHNN and SYGVQD (reference sequence). This CDR3 is CASSEISSYEQYF. The CDR3 bases are TGCGCCAGCAGTGAGATTAGTTCCTACGAGCAGTACTTC.